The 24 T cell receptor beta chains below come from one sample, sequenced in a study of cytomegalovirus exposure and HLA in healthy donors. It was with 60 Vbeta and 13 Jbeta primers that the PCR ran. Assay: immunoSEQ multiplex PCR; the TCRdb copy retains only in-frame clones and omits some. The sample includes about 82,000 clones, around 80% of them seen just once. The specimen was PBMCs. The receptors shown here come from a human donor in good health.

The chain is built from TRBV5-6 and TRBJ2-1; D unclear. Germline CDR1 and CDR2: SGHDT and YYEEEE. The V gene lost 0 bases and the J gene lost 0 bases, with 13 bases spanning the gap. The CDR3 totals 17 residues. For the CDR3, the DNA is TGTGCCAGCAGCTTGGCTCTTCGAATCAGCTCCTACAATGAGCAGTTCTTC. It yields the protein CASSLALRISSYNEQFF.

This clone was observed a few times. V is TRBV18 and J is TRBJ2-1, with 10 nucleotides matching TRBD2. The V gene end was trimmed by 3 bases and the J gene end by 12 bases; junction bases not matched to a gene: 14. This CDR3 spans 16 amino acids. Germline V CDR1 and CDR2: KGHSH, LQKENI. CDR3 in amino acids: CASSPGLAEDTMRQFF. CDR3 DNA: TGTGCCAGCTCACCTGGACTAGCGGAGGACACAATGAGGCAGTTCTTC.

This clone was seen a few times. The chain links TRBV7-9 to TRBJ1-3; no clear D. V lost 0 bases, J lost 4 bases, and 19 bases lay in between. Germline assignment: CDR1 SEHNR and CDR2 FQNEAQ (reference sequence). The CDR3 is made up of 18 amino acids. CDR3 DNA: TGTGCCAGCAGCTTAGCTTGGGCAGAGCCATCCGAGGGAAACACCATATATTTT. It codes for CASSLAWAEPSEGNTIYF.

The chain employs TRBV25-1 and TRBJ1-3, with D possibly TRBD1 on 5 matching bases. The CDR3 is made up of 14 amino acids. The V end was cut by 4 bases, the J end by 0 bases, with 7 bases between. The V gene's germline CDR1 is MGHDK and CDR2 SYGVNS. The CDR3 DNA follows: TGTGCCAGCAGTGCAGGGATCTCTGGAAACACCATATATTTT. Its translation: CASSAGISGNTIYF.

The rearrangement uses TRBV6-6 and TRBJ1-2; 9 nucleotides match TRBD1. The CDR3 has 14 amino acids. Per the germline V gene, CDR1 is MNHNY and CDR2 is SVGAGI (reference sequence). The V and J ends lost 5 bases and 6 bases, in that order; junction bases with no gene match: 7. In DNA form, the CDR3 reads TGTGCCAGCAGTGCTACAGGGGGCTTTAATGGCTACACCTTC. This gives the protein CASSATGGFNGYTF.

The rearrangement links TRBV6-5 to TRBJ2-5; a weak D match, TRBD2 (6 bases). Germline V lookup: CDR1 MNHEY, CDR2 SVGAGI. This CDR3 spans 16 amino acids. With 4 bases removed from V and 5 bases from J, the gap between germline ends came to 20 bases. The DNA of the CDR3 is TGTGCCAGCAGTTGGGCGGATGGGTTGGCGGGGGAGACCCAGTACTTC. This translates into CASSWADGLAGETQYF.

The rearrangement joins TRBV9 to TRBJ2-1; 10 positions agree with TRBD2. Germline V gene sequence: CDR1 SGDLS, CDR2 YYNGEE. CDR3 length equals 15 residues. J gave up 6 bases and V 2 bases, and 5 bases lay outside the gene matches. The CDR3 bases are TGTGCCAGCAGCGTTCAGCGGGGGGGTATCAATGAGCAGTTCTTC. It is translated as CASSVQRGGINEQFF.

The DNA for the CDR3 is TGTGCCGGCCTGGACGGCGGGGAATATGGCTACACCTTC. Translated: CAGLDGGEYGYTF. The chain combines TRBV2 with TRBJ1-2, with D unresolved. The CDR3 sequence is 13 residues long. The germline V gene has CDR1 SNHLY and CDR2 FYNNEI. The V end lost 11 bases, the J end lost 5 bases, and 18 bases lay between the germline ends.

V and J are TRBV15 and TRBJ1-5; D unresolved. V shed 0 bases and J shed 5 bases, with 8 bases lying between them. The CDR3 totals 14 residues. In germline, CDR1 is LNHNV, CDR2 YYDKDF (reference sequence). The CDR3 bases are TGTGCCACCAGCAGAGATGGGCAGGATCAGCCCCAGCATTTT. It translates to CATSRDGQDQPQHF.

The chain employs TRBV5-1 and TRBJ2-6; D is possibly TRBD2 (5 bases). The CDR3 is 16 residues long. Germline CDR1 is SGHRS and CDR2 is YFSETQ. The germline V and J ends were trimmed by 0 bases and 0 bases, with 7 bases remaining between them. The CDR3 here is CASSLADSSGANVLTF. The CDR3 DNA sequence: TGCGCCAGCAGCTTGGCGGACTCCTCTGGGGCCAACGTCCTGACTTTC.

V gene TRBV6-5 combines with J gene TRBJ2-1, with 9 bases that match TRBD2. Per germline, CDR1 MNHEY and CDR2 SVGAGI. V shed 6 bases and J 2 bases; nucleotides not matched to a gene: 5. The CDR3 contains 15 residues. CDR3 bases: TGTGCCAGCAGCGCCGGGACTAGCCCCTACAATGAGCAGTTCTTC. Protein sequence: CASSAGTSPYNEQFF.

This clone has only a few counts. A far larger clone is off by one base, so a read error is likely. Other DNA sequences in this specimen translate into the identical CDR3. The CDR3 bases are TGCGCCAGCAGCCAAGACGGAGCACCTAATGAAAAACTGTTTTTT. Its protein product is CASSQDGAPNEKLFF. This sequence joins TRBV4-3 and TRBJ1-4; D is unresolved. Trimming removed 0 bases from V and 3 bases from J, with 8 bases in between. In germline, CDR1 is LGHNA, CDR2 YSLEER. The CDR3 covers 15 residues.

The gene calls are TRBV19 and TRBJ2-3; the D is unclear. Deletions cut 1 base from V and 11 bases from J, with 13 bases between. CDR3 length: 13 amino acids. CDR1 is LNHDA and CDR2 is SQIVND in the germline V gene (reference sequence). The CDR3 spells CASSIGPTGGQYF. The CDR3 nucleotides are TGTGCCAGTAGTATAGGCCCGACGGGTGGGCAGTATTTT.

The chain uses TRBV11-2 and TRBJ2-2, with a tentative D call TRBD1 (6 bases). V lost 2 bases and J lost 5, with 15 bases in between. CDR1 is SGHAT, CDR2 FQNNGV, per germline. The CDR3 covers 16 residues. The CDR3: CASSLWTVMGTGELFF. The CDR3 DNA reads TGTGCCAGCAGCTTATGGACAGTTATGGGAACCGGGGAGCTGTTTTTT.

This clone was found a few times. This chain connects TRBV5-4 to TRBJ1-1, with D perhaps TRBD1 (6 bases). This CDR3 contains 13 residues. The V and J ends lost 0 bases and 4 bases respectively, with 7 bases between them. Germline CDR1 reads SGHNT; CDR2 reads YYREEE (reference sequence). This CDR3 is CASSLGGRTEAFF. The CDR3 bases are TGTGCCAGCAGCTTGGGGGGGCGCACTGAAGCTTTCTTT.

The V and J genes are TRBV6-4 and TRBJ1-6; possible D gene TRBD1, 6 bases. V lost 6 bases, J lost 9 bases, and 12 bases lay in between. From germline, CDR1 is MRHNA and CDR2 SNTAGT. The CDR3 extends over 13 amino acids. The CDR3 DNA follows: TGTGCCAGCAGGGCGGGGGCTGCTTCACCCCTCCACTTT. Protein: CASRAGAASPLHF.

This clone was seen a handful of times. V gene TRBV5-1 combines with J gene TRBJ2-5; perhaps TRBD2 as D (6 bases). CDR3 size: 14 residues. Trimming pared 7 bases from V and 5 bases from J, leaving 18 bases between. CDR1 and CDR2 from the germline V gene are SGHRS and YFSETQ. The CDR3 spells CASRLLAYGETQYF. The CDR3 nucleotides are TGCGCCAGCCGCCTACTAGCTTATGGGGAGACCCAGTACTTC.

CDR3 DNA: TGTGCCAGCAGTGGACAGGCCCACGAGCAGTACTTC. Residues: CASSGQAHEQYF. The chain recombines TRBV2 with TRBJ2-7, with a weak D call TRBD1 (6 bases). Per germline, CDR1 SNHLY and CDR2 FYNNEI. The CDR3 loop spans 12 amino acids. Trimming shortened V by 4 bases and J by 5 bases, and 9 bases separated the two germline ends.

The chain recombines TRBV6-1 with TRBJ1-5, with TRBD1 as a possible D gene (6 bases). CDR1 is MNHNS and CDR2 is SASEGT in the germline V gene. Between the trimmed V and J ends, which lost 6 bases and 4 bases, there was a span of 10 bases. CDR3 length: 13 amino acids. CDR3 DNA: TGTGCCAGCAGGCAGGACAGTAATCAGCCCCAGCATTTT. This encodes CASRQDSNQPQHF.

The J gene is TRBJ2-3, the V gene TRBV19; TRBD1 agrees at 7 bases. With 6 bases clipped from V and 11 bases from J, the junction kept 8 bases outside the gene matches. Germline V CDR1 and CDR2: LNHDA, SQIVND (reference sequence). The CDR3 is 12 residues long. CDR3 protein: CASRPRQGGQYF. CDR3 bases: TGTGCCAGTAGACCCCGACAGGGCGGGCAGTATTTT.

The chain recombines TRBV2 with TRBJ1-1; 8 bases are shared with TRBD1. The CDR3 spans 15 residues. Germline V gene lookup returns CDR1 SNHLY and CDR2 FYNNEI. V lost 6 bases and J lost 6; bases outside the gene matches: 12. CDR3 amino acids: CASRSGQGRASEAFF. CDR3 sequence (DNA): TGTGCCAGCAGAAGTGGACAGGGTCGGGCGTCTGAAGCTTTCTTT.

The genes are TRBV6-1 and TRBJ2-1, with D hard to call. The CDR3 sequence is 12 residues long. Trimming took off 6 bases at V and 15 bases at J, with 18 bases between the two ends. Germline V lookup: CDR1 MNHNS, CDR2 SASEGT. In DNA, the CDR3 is TGTGCCAGCAGCCCTAGGCCCACGTTTTCGTTCTTC. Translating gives CASSPRPTFSFF.

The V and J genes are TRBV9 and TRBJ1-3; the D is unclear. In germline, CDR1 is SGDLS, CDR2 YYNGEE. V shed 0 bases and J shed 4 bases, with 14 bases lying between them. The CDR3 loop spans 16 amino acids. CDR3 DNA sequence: TGTGCCAGCAGCGTAGAGGCGGGGAACAGAGGAAACACCATATATTTT. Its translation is CASSVEAGNRGNTIYF.

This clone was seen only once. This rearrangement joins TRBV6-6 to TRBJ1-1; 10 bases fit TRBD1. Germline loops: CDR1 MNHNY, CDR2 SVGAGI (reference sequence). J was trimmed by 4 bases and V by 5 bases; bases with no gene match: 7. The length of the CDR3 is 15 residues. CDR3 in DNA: TGTGCCAGCAGTGAGCCGGGACAGGGGAGCACTGAAGCTTTCTTT. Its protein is CASSEPGQGSTEAFF.